This TCR beta chain was profiled in a study of breast tumors, draining lymph nodes, adjacent tissues. This clonotype was seen ten or more times. As yet, its antigen is unknown. Samples came from axillary lymph nodes draining the breast cancer. The study, taken as a whole, reports: Tumor TCR diversity was below lymph nodes but above nontumor tissue.

CDR1 is SGHDT, CDR2 YYEEEE, per germline. CDR3 length: 15 residues. The germline V and J ends were trimmed by 5 bases and 3 bases, with 15 bases remaining between them. TCRdb processed the multiplex PCR reads anew with MiXCR; each CDR3 protein has one entry. The data contain hundreds of thousands of distinct CDR3 sequences, 32% of them singletons. This receptor was identified in a female donor with breast cancer. Some clones in this sample may be carry-over from other donors' samples. Material: axillary lymph node tissue. The chain couples TRBV5-6 to TRBJ1-5, with D maybe TRBD1 (6 bases). The CDR3 reads CASRPWGRINQPQHF. In nucleotides, the CDR3 is TGTGCCAGCAGGCCTTGGGGGCGCATCAATCAGCCCCAGCATTTT. Filled out from reference TRBV5-6 and TRBJ1-5, the complete variable domain reads DAGVTQSPTHLIKTRGQQVTLRCSPKSGHDTVSWYQQALGQGPQFIFQYYEEEERQRGNFPDRFSGHQFPNYSSELNVNALLLGDSALYLCASRPWGRINQPQHFGDGTRLSIL.